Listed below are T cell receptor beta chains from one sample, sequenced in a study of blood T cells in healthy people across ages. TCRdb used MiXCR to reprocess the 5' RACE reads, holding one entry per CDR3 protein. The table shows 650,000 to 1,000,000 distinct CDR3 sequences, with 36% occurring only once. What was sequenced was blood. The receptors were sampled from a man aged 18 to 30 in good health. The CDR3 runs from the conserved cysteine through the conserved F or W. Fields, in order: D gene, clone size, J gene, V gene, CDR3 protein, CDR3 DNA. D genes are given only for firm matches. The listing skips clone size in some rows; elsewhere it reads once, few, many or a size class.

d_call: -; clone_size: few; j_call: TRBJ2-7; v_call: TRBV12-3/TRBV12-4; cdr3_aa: CASSFWGDAYEQYF; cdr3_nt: TGTGCCAGCAGTTTTTGGGGGGATGCCTACGAGCAGTACTTC
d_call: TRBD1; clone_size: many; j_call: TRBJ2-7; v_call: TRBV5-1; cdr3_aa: CASSSGQGSEQYF; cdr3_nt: TGCGCCAGCAGCTCGGGACAGGGGAGCGAGCAGTACTTC
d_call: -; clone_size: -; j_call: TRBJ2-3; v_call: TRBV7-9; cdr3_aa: CASSFTEGDTQYF; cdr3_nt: TGTGCCAGCAGCTTTACGGAGGGGGATACGCAGTATTTT
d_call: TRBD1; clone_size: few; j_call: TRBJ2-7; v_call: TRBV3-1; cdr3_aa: CASSHRFGQGLSYEQYF; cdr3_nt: TGTGCCAGCAGCCACCGTTTCGGACAGGGTCTCTCCTACGAGCAGTACTTC
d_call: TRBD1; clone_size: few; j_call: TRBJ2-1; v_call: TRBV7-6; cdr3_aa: CASSLAGTENGDEQFF; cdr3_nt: TGTGCCAGCAGCTTAGCAGGGACAGAGAATGGCGATGAGCAGTTCTTC
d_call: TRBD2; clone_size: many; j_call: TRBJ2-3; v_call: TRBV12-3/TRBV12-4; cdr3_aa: CASSPGLAQSTDTQYF; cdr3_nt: TGTGCCAGCAGTCCTGGACTAGCGCAGTCCACAGATACGCAGTATTTT
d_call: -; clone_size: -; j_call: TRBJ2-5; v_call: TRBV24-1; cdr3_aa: CATSDPSSDEQYF; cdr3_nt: TGTGCCACCAGTGACCCCTCTAGCGATGAGCAGTACTTC
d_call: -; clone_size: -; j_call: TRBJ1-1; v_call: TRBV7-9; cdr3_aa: CASSKGSTEAFF; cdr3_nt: TGTGCCAGCAGCAAAGGGAGCACTGAAGCTTTCTTT
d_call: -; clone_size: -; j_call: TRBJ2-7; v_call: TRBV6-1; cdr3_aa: CASSEIGGDYEQYF; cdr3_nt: TGTGCCAGCAGTGAGATCGGGGGCGACTACGAGCAGTACTTC
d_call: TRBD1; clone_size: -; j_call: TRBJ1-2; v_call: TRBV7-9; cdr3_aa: CASSITGGPSNYGYTF; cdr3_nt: TGTGCCAGCAGCATCACAGGGGGCCCATCTAACTATGGCTACACCTTC
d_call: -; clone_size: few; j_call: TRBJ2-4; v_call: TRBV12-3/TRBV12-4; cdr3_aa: CASDSDSSNIQYF; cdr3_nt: TGTGCCAGCGATTCGGACAGTTCGAACATTCAGTACTTC
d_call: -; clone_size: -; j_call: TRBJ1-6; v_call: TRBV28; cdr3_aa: CASSLAVFNSPLHF; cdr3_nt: TGTGCCAGCAGTTTGGCAGTCTTTAATTCACCCCTCCACTTT
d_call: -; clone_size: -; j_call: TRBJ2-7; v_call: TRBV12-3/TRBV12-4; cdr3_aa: CASSLGYAYEQYF; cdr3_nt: TGTGCCAGCAGTTTGGGATATGCCTACGAGCAGTACTTC
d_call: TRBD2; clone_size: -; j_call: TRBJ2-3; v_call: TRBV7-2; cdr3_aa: CASSLGGGGGTDTQYF; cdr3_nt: TGTGCCAGCAGCTTAGGCGGGGGTGGTGGCACAGATACGCAGTATTTT
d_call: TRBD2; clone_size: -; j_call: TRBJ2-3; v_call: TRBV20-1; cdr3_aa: CSARDSGLAGIRADTQYF; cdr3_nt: TGCAGTGCTAGAGATAGCGGACTAGCGGGGATACGGGCCGATACGCAGTATTTT
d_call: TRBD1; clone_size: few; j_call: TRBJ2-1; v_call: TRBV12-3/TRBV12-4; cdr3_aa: CASSTQGINYNEQFF; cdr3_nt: TGTGCCAGCAGTACACAGGGGATCAACTACAATGAGCAGTTCTTC
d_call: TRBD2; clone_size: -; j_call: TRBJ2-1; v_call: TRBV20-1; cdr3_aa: CSARDHERGGREQFF; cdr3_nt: TGCAGTGCTAGAGATCACGAGCGGGGGGGCCGGGAGCAGTTCTTC
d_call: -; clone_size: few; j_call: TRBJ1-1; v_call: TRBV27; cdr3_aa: CASSMGLNTEAFF; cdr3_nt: TGTGCCAGCAGTATGGGTCTGAACACTGAAGCTTTCTTT
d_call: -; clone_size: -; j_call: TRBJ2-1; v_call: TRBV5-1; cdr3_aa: CASSLSSPMENGQFF; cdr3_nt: TGCGCCAGCAGCCTTAGCAGCCCGATGGAAAACGGGCAGTTCTTC
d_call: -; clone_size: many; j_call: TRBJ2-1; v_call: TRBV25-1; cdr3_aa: CASSEPQNNEQFF; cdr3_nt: TGTGCCAGCAGTGAACCCCAGAACAATGAGCAGTTCTTC
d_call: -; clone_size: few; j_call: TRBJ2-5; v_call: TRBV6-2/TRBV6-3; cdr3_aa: CASSYLDSGETQYF; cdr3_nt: TGTGCCAGCAGCTACCTGGACTCAGGCGAGACCCAGTACTTC
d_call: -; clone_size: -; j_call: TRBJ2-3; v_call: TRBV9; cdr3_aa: CASSVAPKSTDTQYF; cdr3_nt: TGTGCCAGCAGCGTAGCCCCGAAAAGCACAGATACGCAGTATTTT
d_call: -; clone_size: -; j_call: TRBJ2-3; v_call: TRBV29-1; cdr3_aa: CSVSDPTGADTQYF; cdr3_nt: TGCAGCGTTTCCGACCCTACGGGGGCAGATACGCAGTATTTT
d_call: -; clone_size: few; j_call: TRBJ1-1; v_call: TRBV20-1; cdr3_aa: CSADDYTEAFF; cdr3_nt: TGCAGTGCTGATGACTACACTGAAGCTTTCTTT
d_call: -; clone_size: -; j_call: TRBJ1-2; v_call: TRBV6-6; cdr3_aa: CASREEGTLGRGGYTF; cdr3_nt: TGTGCCAGTCGTGAGGAGGGGACCTTGGGCAGGGGTGGCTACACCTTC